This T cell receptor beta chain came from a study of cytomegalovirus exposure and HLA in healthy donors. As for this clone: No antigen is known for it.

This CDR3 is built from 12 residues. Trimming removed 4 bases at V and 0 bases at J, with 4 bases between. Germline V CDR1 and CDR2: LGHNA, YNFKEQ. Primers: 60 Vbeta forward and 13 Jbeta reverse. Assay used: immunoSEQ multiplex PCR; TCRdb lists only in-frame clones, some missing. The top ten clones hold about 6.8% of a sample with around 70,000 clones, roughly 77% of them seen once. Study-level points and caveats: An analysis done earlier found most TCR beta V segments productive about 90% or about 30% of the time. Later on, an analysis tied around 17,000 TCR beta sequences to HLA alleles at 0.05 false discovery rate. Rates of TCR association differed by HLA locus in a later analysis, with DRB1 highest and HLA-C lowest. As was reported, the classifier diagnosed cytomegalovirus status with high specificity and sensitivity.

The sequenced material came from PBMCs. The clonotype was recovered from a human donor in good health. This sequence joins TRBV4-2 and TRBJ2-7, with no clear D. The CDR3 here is CASSPGSYEQYF. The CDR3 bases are TGTGCCAGCAGCCCCGGCTCCTACGAGCAGTACTTC.